Here is one TCR beta chain with its context. This sample was taken from a study of blood T cell repertoires in COVID-19. Study-level background: Researchers got acute and convalescent COVID-19 samples from the United States, Italy and Spain. In each case, the material was cDNA or gDNA derived from T cells, B-cell-depleted T cells, or PBMCs.

The CDR3 runs to 16 residues. CDR1 and CDR2 (germline): SGHDN, FVKESK. Trimming pared 1 base from V and 5 bases from J, leaving 15 bases between. Per the authors' pipeline: Reference gene primers were amplified, and this amplification served to estimate nucleated cell counts. Clones were read by immunoSEQ multiplex PCR, and TCRdb kept only the in-frame ones, dropping some. The V and J calls and the clone size are those of that table, but D and trimming were determined from the DNA. The sample includes about 260,000 clones, more than 75% of them seen just once. The specimen was peripheral blood. The chain links TRBV14 to TRBJ1-3; no clear D gene. The clonotype was recovered from a man aged 40-50 years who had recovered from COVID-19. The DNA of the CDR3 is TGTGCCAGCAGCCAAGCGACAAAGAAAACGCGAAACACCATATATTTT. This codes for CASSQATKKTRNTIYF.